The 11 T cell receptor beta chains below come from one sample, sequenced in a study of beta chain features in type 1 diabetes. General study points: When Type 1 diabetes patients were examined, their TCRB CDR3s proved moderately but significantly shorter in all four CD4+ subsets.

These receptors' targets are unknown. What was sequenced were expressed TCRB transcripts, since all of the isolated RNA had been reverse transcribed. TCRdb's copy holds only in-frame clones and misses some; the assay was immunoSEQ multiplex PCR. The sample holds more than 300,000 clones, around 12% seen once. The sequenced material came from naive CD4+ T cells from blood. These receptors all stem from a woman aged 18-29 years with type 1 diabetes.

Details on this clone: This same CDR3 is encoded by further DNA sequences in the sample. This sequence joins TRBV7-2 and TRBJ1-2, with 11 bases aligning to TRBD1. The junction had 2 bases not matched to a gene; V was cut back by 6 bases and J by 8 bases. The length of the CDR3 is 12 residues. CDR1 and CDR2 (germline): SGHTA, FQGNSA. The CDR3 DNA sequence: TGTGCCAGCAGTAGGGACAGGGGGGGCTACACCTTC. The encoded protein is CASSRDRGGYTF.

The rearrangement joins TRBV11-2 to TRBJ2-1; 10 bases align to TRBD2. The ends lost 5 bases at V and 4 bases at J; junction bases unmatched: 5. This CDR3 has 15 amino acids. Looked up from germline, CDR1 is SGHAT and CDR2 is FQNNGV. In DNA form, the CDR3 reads TGTGCCAGCAGCCCGGGACTAGCGAGTTACAATGAGCAGTTCTTC. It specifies CASSPGLASYNEQFF.

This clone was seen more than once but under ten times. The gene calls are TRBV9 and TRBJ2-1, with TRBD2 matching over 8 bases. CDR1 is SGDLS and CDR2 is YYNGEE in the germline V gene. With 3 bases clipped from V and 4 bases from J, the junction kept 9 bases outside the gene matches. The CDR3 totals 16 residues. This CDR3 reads CASSALEAGAYNEQFF. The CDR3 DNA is TGTGCCAGCAGCGCCTTAGAAGCGGGAGCATACAATGAGCAGTTCTTC.

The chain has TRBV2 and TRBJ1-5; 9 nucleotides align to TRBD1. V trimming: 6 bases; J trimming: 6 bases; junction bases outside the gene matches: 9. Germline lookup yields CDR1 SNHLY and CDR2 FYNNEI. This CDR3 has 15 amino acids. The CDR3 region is CASRVWGQGGQPQHF. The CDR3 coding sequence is TGTGCCAGCAGGGTCTGGGGACAGGGAGGTCAGCCCCAGCATTTT.

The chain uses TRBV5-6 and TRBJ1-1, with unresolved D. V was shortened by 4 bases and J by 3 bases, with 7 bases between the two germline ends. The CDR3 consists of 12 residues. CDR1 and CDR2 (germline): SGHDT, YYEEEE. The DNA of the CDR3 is TGTGCCAGCAGCCTACGCCACACTGAAGCTTTCTTT. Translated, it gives CASSLRHTEAFF.

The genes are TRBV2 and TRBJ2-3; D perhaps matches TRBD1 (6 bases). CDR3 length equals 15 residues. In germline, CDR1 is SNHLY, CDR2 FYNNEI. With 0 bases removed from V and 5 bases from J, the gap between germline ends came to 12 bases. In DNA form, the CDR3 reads TGTGCCAGCAGTGAAGCGCCTCAGGGGATAGATACGCAGTATTTT. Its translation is CASSEAPQGIDTQYF.

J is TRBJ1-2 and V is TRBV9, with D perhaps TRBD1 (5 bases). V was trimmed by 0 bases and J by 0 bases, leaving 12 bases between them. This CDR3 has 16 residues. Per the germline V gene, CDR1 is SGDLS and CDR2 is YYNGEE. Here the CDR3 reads CASSVVTEITNYGYTF. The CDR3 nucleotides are TGTGCCAGCAGCGTAGTGACAGAGATAACTAACTATGGCTACACCTTC.

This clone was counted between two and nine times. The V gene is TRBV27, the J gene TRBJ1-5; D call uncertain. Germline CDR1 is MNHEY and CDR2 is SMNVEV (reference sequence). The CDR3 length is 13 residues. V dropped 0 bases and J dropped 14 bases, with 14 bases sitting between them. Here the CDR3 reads CASSLSGQAREHF. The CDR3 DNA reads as TGTGCCAGCAGTTTATCTGGTCAGGCCAGAGAGCATTTT.

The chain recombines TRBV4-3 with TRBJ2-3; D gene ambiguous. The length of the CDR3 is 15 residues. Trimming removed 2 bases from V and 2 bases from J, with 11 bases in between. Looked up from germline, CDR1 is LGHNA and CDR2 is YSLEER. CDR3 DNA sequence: TGCGCCAGCAGCCAAACAAGGAGCTACACAGATACGCAGTATTTT. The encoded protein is CASSQTRSYTDTQYF.

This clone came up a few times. Written as DNA, the CDR3 is TGCAGTGCTACTCCCGATACGCAGTATTTT. Translated: CSATPDTQYF. The V gene is TRBV20-1, the J gene TRBJ2-3, with D unresolved. Between the trimmed V and J ends, which lost 4 bases and 6 bases, there was a span of 5 bases. The length of the CDR3 is 10 residues. Germline values: CDR1 DFQATT, CDR2 SNEGSKA (reference sequence).

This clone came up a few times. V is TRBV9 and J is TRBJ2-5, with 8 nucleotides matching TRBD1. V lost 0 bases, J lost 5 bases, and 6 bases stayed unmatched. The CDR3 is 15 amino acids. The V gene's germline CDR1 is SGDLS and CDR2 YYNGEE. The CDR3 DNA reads TGTGCCAGCAGCGTAGTCGCAGGGGGCGACGAGACCCAGTACTTC. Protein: CASSVVAGGDETQYF.